This entry describes one TCR beta chain. What it recognizes is unknown. Cultured CD4+ T cell DNA underwent sequencing with the Oncomine TCR Beta short-read assay. TCRdb reprocessed the PCR reads via MiXCR and lists one record per CDR3 protein. Among under 20,000 distinct CDR3 sequences listed, roughly two fifths were seen once. As for treatment: roughly nine-day PBMC culture with coronavirus spike peptide pools or control peptides (ViraFEST assay). Negative selection was the method that isolated CD4+ T cells after 10 days of culture. The data derive from a study of vaccination and CD4 T cells after COVID-19. On the study more broadly: The authors exposed cells to overlapping spike peptides derived from SARS-CoV-2, HCoV-NL63, HCoV-OC43 and HCoV-229E. Findings of the study overall: Convalescent participants were relatively few, and none had early post-infection timepoints studied.

The V end was cut by 5 bases, the J end by 7 bases, with 11 bases between. CDR3 length: 12 residues. The TCR originated in a human donor who had recovered from COVID-19. Here the sequenced sample was CD4+ T cells from blood, cultured in vitro, taken before SARS-CoV-2 vaccination. The rearrangement uses TRBV12-3 or TRBV12-4 and TRBJ1-2; D may be TRBD1 (6 bases). The CDR3 is CASSQDSLGYTF. As DNA, the CDR3 is TGTGCCAGCAGTCAGGACAGTCTTGGCTACACCTTC.